Below, 15 T cell receptor beta chains from the same sample are listed, as sequenced in a study of OX40 agonist ivuxolimab in advanced cancers. The protocol used for the library was the immunoSEQ multiplex PCR assay. As stored in TCRdb, this immuneACCESS dataset retains in-frame rearrangements with V and J assigned. A fraction of the clones does not appear; measured against another copy, unresolved V genes explain less than half of the discrepancy, and the remainder lacks a known reason. The sample has some 66,000 clones on record, under 85% of them singletons. The ten largest clones represent roughly 2.4% of the sample. Sequenced material: CD4+ or CD8+ T cells sorted from blood, taken in a trial of the OX40 agonist ivuxolimab. The receptors shown here come from an adult with an advanced solid tumor such as melanoma, head and neck, liver or kidney cancer.

This chain uses TRBV4-2 with TRBJ1-1; D is unresolved. The CDR3 is 18 amino acids. The ends were cut back, 2 bases at V and 3 bases at J, with 22 bases in the middle. In germline, CDR1 is LGHNA, CDR2 YNFKEQ. CDR3 nucleotides: TGTGCCAGCAGCCAAACCAGGCTCGCGGGTCCTGGGGACACTGAAGCTTTCTTT. Encoded protein: CASSQTRLAGPGDTEAFF.

V is TRBV5-1 and J is TRBJ2-7, with D perhaps matching TRBD1 or TRBD2 (5 bases each). CDR1 is SGHRS and CDR2 is YFSETQ in the germline V gene. V lost 0 bases to trimming and J lost 5 bases, with 15 bases between them. CDR3 size: 15 residues. CDR3 DNA: TGCGCCAGCAGCTTGGTCCTCGGGGACCGAGACGAGCAGTACTTC. This sequence encodes CASSLVLGDRDEQYF.

This chain connects TRBV10-3 to TRBJ2-3; 11 bases are shared with TRBD2. The CDR3 runs to 14 residues. Germline values: CDR1 ENHRY, CDR2 SYGVKD. Trimming removed 6 bases from V and 4 bases from J; junction bases left unmatched: 3. The DNA of the CDR3 is TGTGCCATCAGACTAGCGGGAGACTCAGATACGCAGTATTTT. Protein product: CAIRLAGDSDTQYF.

The rearrangement joins TRBV4-1 to TRBJ2-3, with TRBD2 as a possible D gene (6 bases). Trimming removed 0 bases at V and 3 bases at J, with 16 bases between. There are 17 residues in the CDR3. The V gene's germline CDR1 is MGHRA and CDR2 YSYEKL. The CDR3 sequence is CASSQDGGMSATDTQYF. The CDR3 DNA sequence: TGCGCCAGCAGCCAAGATGGGGGGATGAGTGCGACAGATACGCAGTATTTT.

The chain uses TRBV4-2 and TRBJ2-3; no clear D. The germline gives CDR1 LGHNA, CDR2 YNFKEQ. The V end lost 1 base, the J end lost 5 bases, and 13 bases lay between the germline ends. CDR3 length: 15 residues. CDR3 in DNA: TGTGCCAGCAGCCAAGGACGAGGATTAGAAGATACGCAGTATTTT. Translating gives CASSQGRGLEDTQYF.

V usage is TRBV5-4 and J usage is TRBJ2-2; 15 bases are shared with TRBD2. The V segment lost 5 bases and the J segment 7 bases; nucleotides outside the gene matches: 6. The CDR3 loop spans 16 amino acids. Germline CDR1 reads SGHNT; CDR2 reads YYREEE (reference sequence). The CDR3, as DNA: TGTGCCAGCAGGCCCGGACTAGCGGGAGGGGTCGGGGAGCTGTTTTTT. Translated, it gives CASRPGLAGGVGELFF.

The chain links TRBV6-4 to TRBJ2-2; TRBD2 matches at 10 bases. The J segment lost 5 bases and the V segment lost 6 bases, leaving 6 bases of the junction unmatched. In germline, CDR1 is MRHNA, CDR2 SNTAGT. This CDR3 has 15 residues. The CDR3 region is CASRDLAGVTGELFF. Written as DNA, the CDR3 is TGTGCCAGCAGGGATCTAGCGGGAGTTACCGGGGAGCTGTTTTTT.

The chain joins TRBV28 to TRBJ1-1; a possible D gene is TRBD1 (5 bases). CDR3 length: 14 residues. Germline V gene sequence: CDR1 MDHEN, CDR2 SYDVKM. Deletions cut 8 bases from V and 6 bases from J, with 19 bases between. CDR3 DNA: TGTGCCAGCCAGCCGGCACTTGGCAGGGCTGAAGCTTTCTTT. Translating gives CASQPALGRAEAFF.

This clone was observed once. The rearrangement links TRBV4-1 to TRBJ2-2, with D maybe TRBD2 (7 bases). In germline, CDR1 is MGHRA, CDR2 YSYEKL. V shed 4 bases and J shed 0 bases, with 15 bases lying between them. This CDR3 contains 17 residues. The CDR3 coding sequence is TGCGCCAGCAGCCGAAACGGGGGGCTAGCGAACACCGGGGAGCTGTTTTTT. Protein sequence: CASSRNGGLANTGELFF.

This sequence joins TRBV6-5 and TRBJ1-2, with 9 bases matching TRBD1. This CDR3 spans 12 amino acids. Germline V gene sequence: CDR1 MNHEY, CDR2 SVGAGI. The V gene end was trimmed by 6 bases and the J gene end by 8 bases; junction bases not matched to a gene: 4. The CDR3 DNA follows: TGTGCCAGCAGCCGGACAGGGGAGGGCTACACCTTC. It is translated as CASSRTGEGYTF.

V is TRBV4-1 and J is TRBJ2-3; 7 bases map to TRBD2. The CDR3 consists of 17 residues. V trimming: 1 base; J trimming: 7 bases; junction bases outside the gene matches: 14. Germline CDR1 MGHRA, CDR2 YSYEKL. CDR3 DNA: TGCGCCAGCAGCCAAGGCCCCCCAGCGGGGAATGGAAATACGCAGTATTTT. Translating gives CASSQGPPAGNGNTQYF.

Only one count was recorded for this clone. This chain uses TRBV5-1 with TRBJ2-7; the D gene is possibly TRBD2 (6 bases). CDR3 length equals 15 residues. Germline CDR1 and CDR2: SGHRS and YFSETQ. V was shortened by 0 bases and J by 7 bases, with 17 bases between the two germline ends. DNA of the CDR3: TGCGCCAGCAGCTTGGCCCTAGGCGGGGTGGGGGAGCAGTACTTC. This translates into CASSLALGGVGEQYF.

This chain connects TRBV14 to TRBJ1-1, with a weak D call TRBD1 (6 bases). This CDR3 spans 13 amino acids. Germline values: CDR1 SGHDN, CDR2 FVKESK. V gave up 4 bases and J gave up 1 base, with 7 bases separating them. Here the CDR3 reads CASSLRGNTEAFF. In nucleotides, the CDR3 is TGTGCCAGCAGCCTCAGGGGGAACACTGAAGCTTTCTTT.

This clone showed up many times. The V and J genes are TRBV6-4 and TRBJ1-1, with D tentatively TRBD1 (6 bases). V was clipped by 0 bases and J by 4 bases, with 9 bases between them. This CDR3 spans 14 amino acids. Germline assignment: CDR1 MRHNA and CDR2 SNTAGT. CDR3: CASSDSPGVTEAFF. CDR3 in DNA: TGTGCCAGCAGTGACTCCCCAGGGGTCACTGAAGCTTTCTTT.

The chain's CDR3 is CASSFVGSNTGELFF. The CDR3 DNA reads TGTGCCAGCAGTTTTGTGGGATCGAACACCGGGGAGCTGTTTTTT. The chain carries TRBV7-6 and TRBJ2-2; D gene uncertain. Between the trimmed V and J ends, which lost 6 bases and 0 bases, there was a span of 11 bases. The length of the CDR3 is 15 residues. Per the germline V gene, CDR1 is SGHVS and CDR2 is FNYEAQ.